This T cell receptor beta chain was identified during a study of T cells after yellow fever vaccination. Germline V lookup: CDR1 SGHTA, CDR2 FQGNSA. V was cut by 2 bases and J by 7 bases, with 17 bases left in between. CDR3 length: 15 amino acids. From the 5' RACE reads, TCRdb called clonotypes with MiXCR, one entry per CDR3 protein. The table records fewer than 350,000 distinct CDR3 sequences, 8.5% to 9% of them present only once. The sample here was PBMCs, taken on the day of the first yellow fever vaccination. The chain has TRBV7-2 and TRBJ2-5, with D perhaps being TRBD1 or TRBD2 (5 bases each). The sequence derives from a man between 18 and 35 years old who received the YFV17D yellow fever vaccine. The CDR3 loop reads CASSLRTPGFGTQYF. Written as DNA, the CDR3 is TGTGCCAGCAGCTTAAGGACTCCAGGGTTCGGGACCCAGTACTTC.